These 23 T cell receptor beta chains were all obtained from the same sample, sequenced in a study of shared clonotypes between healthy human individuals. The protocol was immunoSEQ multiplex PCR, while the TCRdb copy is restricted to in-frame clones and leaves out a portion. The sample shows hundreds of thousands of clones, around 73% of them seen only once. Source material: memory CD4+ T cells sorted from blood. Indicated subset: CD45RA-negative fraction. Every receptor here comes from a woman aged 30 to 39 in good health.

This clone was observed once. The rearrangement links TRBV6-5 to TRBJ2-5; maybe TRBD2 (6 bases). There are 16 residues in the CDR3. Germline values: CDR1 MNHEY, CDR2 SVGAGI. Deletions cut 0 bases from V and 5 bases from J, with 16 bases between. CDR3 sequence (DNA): TGTGCCAGCAGTTACTCGATGGCTAGCGAGGGCGAGACCCAGTACTTC. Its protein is CASSYSMASEGETQYF.

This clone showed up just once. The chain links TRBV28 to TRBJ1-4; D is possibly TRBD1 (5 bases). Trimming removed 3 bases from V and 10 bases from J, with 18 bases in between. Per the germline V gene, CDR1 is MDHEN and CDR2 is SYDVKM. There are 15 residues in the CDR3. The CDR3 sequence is CASSLDGAVEGKLFF. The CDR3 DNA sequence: TGTGCCAGCAGTTTGGACGGGGCAGTTGAGGGAAAACTGTTTTTT.

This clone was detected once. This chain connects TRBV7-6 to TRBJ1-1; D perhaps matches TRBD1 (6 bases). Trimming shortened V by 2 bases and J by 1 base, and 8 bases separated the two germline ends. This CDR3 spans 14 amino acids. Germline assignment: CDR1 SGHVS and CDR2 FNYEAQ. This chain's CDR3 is CASSLIGGNTEAFF. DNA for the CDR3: TGTGCCAGCAGCTTAATAGGGGGGAACACTGAAGCTTTCTTT.

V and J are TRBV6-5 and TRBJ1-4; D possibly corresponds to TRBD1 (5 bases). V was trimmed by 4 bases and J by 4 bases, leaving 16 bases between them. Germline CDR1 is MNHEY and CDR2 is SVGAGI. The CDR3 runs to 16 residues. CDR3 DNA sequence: TGTGCCAGCAGTTCAAAACCGACAGCTTTTAATGAAAAACTGTTTTTT. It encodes CASSSKPTAFNEKLFF.

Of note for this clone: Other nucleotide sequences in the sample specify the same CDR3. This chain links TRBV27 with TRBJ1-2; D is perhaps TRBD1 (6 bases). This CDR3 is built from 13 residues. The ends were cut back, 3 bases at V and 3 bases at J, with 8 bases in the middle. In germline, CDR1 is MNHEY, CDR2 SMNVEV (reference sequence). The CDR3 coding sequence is TGTGCCAGCAGTTTGAACAGGGACTATGGCTACACCTTC. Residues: CASSLNRDYGYTF.

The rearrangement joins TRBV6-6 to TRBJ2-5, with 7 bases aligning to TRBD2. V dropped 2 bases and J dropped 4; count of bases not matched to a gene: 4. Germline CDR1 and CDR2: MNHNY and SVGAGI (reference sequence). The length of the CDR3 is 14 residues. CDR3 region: CASSYEGLRETQYF. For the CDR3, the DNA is TGTGCCAGCAGTTACGAGGGACTAAGAGAGACCCAGTACTTC.

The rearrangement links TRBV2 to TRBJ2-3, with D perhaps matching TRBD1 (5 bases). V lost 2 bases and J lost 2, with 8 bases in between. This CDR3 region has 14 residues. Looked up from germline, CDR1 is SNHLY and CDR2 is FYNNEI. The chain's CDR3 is CASSEQGLTDTQYF. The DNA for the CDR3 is TGTGCCAGCAGTGAACAGGGTCTCACAGATACGCAGTATTTT.

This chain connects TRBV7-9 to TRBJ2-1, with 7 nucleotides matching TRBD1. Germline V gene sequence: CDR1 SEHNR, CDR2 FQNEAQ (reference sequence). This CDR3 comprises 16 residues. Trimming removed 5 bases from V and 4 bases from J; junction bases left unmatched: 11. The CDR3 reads CASSEDPGQFYNEQFF. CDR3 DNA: TGTGCCAGCAGCGAAGACCCGGGACAGTTTTACAATGAGCAGTTCTTC. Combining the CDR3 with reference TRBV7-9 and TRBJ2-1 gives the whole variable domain DTGVSQNPRHKITKRGQNVTFRCDPISEHNRLYWYRQTLGQGPEFLTYFQNEAQLEKSRLLSDRFSAERPKGSFSTLEIQRTEQGDSAMYLCASSEDPGQFYNEQFFGPGTRLTVL.

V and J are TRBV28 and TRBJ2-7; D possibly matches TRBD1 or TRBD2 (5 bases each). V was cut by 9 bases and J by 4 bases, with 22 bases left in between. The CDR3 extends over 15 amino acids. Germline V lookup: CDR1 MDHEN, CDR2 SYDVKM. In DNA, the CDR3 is TGTGCCAGTAAACCCGGGACCGCGTCTTTATACGAGCAGTACTTC. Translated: CASKPGTASLYEQYF.

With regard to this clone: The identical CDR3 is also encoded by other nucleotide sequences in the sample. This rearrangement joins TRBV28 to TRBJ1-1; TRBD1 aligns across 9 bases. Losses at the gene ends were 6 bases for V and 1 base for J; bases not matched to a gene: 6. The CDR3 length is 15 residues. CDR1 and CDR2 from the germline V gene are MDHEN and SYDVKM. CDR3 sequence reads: CASSSQGAGNTEAFF. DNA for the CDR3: TGTGCCAGCAGCTCACAGGGGGCCGGGAACACTGAAGCTTTCTTT.

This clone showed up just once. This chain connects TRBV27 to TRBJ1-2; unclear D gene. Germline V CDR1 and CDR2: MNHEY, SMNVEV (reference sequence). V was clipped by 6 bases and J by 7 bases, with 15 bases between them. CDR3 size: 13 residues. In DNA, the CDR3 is TGTGCCAGCAGGGCCCAGGAGGCCTTTGGCTACACCTTC. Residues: CASRAQEAFGYTF.

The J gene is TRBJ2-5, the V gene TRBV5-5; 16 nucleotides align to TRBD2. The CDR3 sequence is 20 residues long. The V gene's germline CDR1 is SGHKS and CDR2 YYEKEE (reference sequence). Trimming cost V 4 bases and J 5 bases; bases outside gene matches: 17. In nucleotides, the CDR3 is TGTGCCAGCAGCCTTCGACCACCGGGACTAGCGGGAGGGCCTAGGGAGACCCAGTACTTC. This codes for CASSLRPPGLAGGPRETQYF.

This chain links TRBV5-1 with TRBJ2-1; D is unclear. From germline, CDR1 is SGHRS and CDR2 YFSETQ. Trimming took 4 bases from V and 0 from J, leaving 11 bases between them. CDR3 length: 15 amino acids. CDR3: CASSGDRVSYNEQFF. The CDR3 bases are TGCGCCAGCAGCGGGGATAGGGTCTCCTACAATGAGCAGTTCTTC.

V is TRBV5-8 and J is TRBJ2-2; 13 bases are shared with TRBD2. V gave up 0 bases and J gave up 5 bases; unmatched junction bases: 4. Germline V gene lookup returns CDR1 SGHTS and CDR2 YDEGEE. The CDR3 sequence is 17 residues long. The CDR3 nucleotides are TGTGCCAGCAGCTTGGCGGGACTAGCGGGATTAACCGGGGAGCTGTTTTTT. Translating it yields CASSLAGLAGLTGELFF.

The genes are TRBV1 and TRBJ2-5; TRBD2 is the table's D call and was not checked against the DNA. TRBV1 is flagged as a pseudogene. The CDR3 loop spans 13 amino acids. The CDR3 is CTSSRSGEETQYF. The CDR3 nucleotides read TGCACCAGCAGCCGAAGCGGAGAAGAGACCCAGTACTTC.

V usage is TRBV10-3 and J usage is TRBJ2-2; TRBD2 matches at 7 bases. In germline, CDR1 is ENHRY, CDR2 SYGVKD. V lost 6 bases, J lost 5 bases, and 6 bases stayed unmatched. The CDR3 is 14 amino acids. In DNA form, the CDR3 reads TGTGCCATCAGGGAGGCTAGCGGTACCGGGGAGCTGTTTTTT. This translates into CAIREASGTGELFF.

CDR3 coding DNA: TGTGCCAGCAGTTACGAAAGGACGGGACGGGACATTCAGTACTTC. Its protein is CASSYERTGRDIQYF. The chain joins TRBV6-5 to TRBJ2-4, with D perhaps TRBD1 or TRBD2 (5 bases each). V lost 2 bases to trimming and J lost 8 bases, with 16 bases between them. CDR3 length: 15 amino acids. Germline loops: CDR1 MNHEY, CDR2 SVGAGI.

CDR3 DNA: TGCGCCAGCAGCTCTGGGACTAGCGACACAGATACGCAGTATTTT. Its translation is CASSSGTSDTDTQYF. V gene TRBV5-1 combines with J gene TRBJ2-3; 10 positions agree with TRBD2. CDR3 length: 15 amino acids. Germline V CDR1 and CDR2: SGHRS, YFSETQ. Trimming at V came to 3 bases and at J to 2 bases, leaving 3 bases not matched to a gene.

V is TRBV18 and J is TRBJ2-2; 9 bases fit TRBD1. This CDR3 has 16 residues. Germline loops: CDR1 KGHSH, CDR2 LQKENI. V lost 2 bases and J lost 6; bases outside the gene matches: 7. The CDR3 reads CASSPSWDRESGELFF. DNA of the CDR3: TGTGCCAGCTCACCATCGTGGGACAGGGAATCCGGGGAGCTGTTTTTT.

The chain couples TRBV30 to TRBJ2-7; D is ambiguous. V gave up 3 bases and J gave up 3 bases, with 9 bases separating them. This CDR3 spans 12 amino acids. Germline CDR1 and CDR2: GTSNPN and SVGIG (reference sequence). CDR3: CAWRPSSYEQYF. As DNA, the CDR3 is TGTGCCTGGAGACCGTCCAGCTACGAGCAGTACTTC.

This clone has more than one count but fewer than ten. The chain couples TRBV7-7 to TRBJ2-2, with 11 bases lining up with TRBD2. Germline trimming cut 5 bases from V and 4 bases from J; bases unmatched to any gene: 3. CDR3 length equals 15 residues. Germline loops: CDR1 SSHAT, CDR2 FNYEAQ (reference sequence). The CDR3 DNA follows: TGTGCCAGCAGCCCCGGACTAGCGGGCACCGGGGAGCTGTTTTTT. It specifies CASSPGLAGTGELFF.

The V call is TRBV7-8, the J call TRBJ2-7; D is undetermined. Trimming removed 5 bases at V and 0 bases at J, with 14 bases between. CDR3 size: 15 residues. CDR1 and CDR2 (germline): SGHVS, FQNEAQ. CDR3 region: CASSPRASASYEQYF. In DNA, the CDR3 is TGTGCCAGCAGCCCCCGCGCCTCTGCCTCCTACGAGCAGTACTTC.

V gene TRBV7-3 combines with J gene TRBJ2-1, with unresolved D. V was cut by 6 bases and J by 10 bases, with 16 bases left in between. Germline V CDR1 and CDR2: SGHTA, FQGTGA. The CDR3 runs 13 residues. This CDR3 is CASRSLDTSEQFF. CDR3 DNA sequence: TGTGCCAGCAGGAGTTTAGATACGAGCGAGCAGTTCTTC.